The source of this TCR beta chain is a study of regulatory T cells in long-lasting Graves disease. Study-wide results and limits: Persistent patients shared fewer than 3,500 public clonotypes among themselves. Newly diagnosed patients shared fewer, at 900 to 1,000.

Time point here: newly diagnosed GD, antithyroid drugs for less than 3 months. Researchers made the TCR library from RNA that was extracted from PBMCs. Patients were enrolled at an endocrinology department in Xi'an, China. The peripheral blood volume drawn was around 10 milliliters, and it was collected into EDTA tubes. This clonotype was seen at least ten times. What it binds is unknown. CDR3 regions were amplified by Arm-PCR using iRepertoire HTBI primers to build TCR beta libraries. TCRdb reanalysed the multiplex PCR reads using MiXCR and keeps one entry per CDR3 protein. The sample contains hundreds of thousands of distinct CDR3 sequences, about a sixth of which appear only once. Germline V gives CDR1 SGHAT, CDR2 FQNNGV. This CDR3 is 17 amino acids long. Losses at the gene ends were 3 bases for V and 3 bases for J; bases not matched to a gene: 14. The same specimen was also included in a second study, on T cells in Graves' hyperthyroidism and ophthalmopathy. This second study says: Stable hyperthyroidism was separated from ophthalmopathy by a model based on 13 V-J features.

The TCR was taken from a woman aged 30 to 39 with Graves disease. Sample: peripheral blood mononuclear cells (PBMCs), taken at new diagnosis, from a patient treated with antithyroid drugs. The chain combines TRBV11-2 with TRBJ2-7; 7 bases map to TRBD1. This chain's CDR3 is CASSFRGSGGFVYEQYF. Here the CDR3 DNA reads TGTGCCAGCAGCTTCAGGGGTTCAGGGGGATTTGTCTACGAGCAGTACTTC.